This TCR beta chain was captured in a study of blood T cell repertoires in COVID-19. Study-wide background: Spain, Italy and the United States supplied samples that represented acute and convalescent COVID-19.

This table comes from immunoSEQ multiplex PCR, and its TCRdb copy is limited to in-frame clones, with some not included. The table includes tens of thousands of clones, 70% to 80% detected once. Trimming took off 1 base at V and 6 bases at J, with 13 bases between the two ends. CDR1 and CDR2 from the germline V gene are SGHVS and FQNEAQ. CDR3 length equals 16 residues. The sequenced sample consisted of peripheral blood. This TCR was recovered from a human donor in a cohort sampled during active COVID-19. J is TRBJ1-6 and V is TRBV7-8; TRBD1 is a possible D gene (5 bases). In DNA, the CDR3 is TGTGCCAGCAGCTTAGAACCGGGACTGAGTAATTCACCCCTCCACTTT. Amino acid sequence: CASSLEPGLSNSPLHF.